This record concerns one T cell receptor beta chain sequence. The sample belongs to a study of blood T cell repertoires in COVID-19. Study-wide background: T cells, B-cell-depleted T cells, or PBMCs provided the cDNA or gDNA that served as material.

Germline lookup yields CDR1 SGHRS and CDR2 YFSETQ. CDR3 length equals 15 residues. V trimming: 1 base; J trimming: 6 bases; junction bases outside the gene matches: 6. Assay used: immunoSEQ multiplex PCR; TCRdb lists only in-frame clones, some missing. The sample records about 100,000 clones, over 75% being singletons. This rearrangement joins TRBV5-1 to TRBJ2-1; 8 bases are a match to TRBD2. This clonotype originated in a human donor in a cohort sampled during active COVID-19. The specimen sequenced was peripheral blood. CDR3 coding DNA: TGCGCCAGCAGCTTGTGGCAGGGACTAGTCAATGAGCAGTTCTTC. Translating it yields CASSLWQGLVNEQFF.